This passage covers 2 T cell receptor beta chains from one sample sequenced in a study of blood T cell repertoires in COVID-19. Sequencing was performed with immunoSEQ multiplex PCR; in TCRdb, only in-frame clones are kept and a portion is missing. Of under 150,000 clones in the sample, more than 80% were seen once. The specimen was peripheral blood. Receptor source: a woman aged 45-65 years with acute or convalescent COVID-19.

CDR3: CASSAGGSSYNEQFF. CDR3 nucleotides: TGTGCCAGCAGCGCTGGTGGGAGCTCCTACAATGAGCAGTTCTTC. This chain links TRBV9 with TRBJ2-1; a possible D gene is TRBD2 (5 bases). Per germline, CDR1 SGDLS and CDR2 YYNGEE. The CDR3 consists of 15 residues. V was pared by 3 bases and J by 0 bases, with 10 bases between.

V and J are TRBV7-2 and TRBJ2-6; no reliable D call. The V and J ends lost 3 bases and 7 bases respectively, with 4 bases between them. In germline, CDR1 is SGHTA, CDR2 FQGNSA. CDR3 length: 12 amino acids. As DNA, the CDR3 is TGTGCCAGCAGCTTGCGAGCCAACGTCCTGACTTTC. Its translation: CASSLRANVLTF.